This passage covers 29 T cell receptor beta chains from one sample sequenced in a study of cytomegalovirus exposure and HLA in healthy donors. It was with 60 Vbeta and 13 Jbeta primers that the PCR ran. Using immunoSEQ multiplex PCR, the repertoire was profiled, and TCRdb retains in-frame clones only, with some absent. Among more than 150,000 clones listed, 75% were seen once. Sequences were obtained from PBMCs. These receptors were collected from a woman aged 35 to 49 in good health and CMV-seropositive.

This clone showed up just once. The chain has TRBV7-2 and TRBJ2-5; TRBD2 might be the D (6 bases). Trimming shortened V by 1 base and J by 7 bases, and 10 bases separated the two germline ends. The CDR3 totals 13 residues. Germline values: CDR1 SGHTA, CDR2 FQGNSA. The CDR3 nucleotides are TGTGCCAGCAGCTTAGGGGGGGTAGCGACCCAGTACTTC. Translated, it gives CASSLGGVATQYF.

This clone was detected only once. V is TRBV19 and J is TRBJ1-3, with TRBD1 matching 7 bases. V was clipped by 5 bases and J by 2 bases; unmatched bases: 6. CDR3 length equals 15 residues. Germline values: CDR1 LNHDA, CDR2 SQIVND (reference sequence). The chain's CDR3 is CASSSGQVAGNTIYF. In DNA form, the CDR3 reads TGTGCCAGTAGTTCAGGACAGGTCGCTGGAAACACCATATATTTT.

This chain connects TRBV28 to TRBJ1-5; D is unresolved. CDR1 is MDHEN, CDR2 SYDVKM, per germline. The ends were cut back, 4 bases at V and 7 bases at J, with 8 bases in the middle. The CDR3 is made up of 12 amino acids. The CDR3 bases are TGTGCCAGCAGTTCCTCCCCCCAGCCCCAGCATTTT. Encoded protein: CASSSSPQPQHF.

The V and J genes are TRBV7-2 and TRBJ1-1, with D possibly matching TRBD1 (6 bases). The V and J ends lost 1 base and 3 bases respectively, with 9 bases between them. The germline V gene has CDR1 SGHTA and CDR2 FQGNSA. The CDR3 covers 14 residues. The CDR3 region has the DNA TGTGCCAGCAGCTTAGACAGGGCGTACACTGAAGCTTTCTTT. Translating gives CASSLDRAYTEAFF. Looking up the rest from reference TRBV7-2 and TRBJ1-1 gives the full variable domain: GAGVSQSPSNKVTEKGKDVELRCDPISGHTALYWYRQSLGQGLEFLIYFQGNSAPDKSGLPSDRFSAERTGGSVSTLTIQRTQQEDSAVYLCASSLDRAYTEAFFGQGTRLTVV.

The chain uses TRBV15 and TRBJ2-7; TRBD2 matches at 10 bases. Unmatched junction bases numbered 4, after V lost 0 bases and J lost 5 bases. CDR1 is LNHNV and CDR2 is YYDKDF in the germline V gene (reference sequence). The CDR3 is made up of 15 amino acids. The CDR3 DNA reads as TGTGCCACCAGCAGAGAACTAGCGGGAACCAACGAGCAGTACTTC. It is translated as CATSRELAGTNEQYF.

On this clone itself: The same CDR3 is also encoded by other DNA sequences in this sample. This chain uses TRBV30 with TRBJ1-1; TRBD1 is a possible D gene (6 bases). Trimming removed 4 bases at V and 3 bases at J, with 12 bases between. This CDR3 region has 13 residues. Germline V gene sequence: CDR1 GTSNPN, CDR2 SVGIG (reference sequence). CDR3 in amino acids: CAWTFDRYTEAFF. As DNA, the CDR3 is TGTGCCTGGACCTTCGACAGGTACACTGAAGCTTTCTTT.

The chain couples TRBV5-6 to TRBJ2-2; TRBD1 agrees at 9 bases. Per the germline V gene, CDR1 is SGHDT and CDR2 is YYEEEE. The CDR3 has 15 amino acids. J gave up 5 bases and V 2 bases, and 4 bases lay outside the gene matches. In DNA, the CDR3 is TGTGCCAGCAGCTTCGGGACAGGGTTTACCGGGGAGCTGTTTTTT. Translated, it gives CASSFGTGFTGELFF.

In this sample, this clone turned up a few times. This chain connects TRBV28 to TRBJ2-5; TRBD1 agrees at 9 bases. Gene TRBJ2-7 matches the end of the DNA better, so the J call may be wrong. Germline-derived CDR1 and CDR2 are MDHEN and SYDVKM. The CDR3 length is 15 residues. CDR3 nucleotides: TGTGCCAGCAGGGGGCCCGGGACAGGGAGCAACGAGCAGTACTTC. It encodes CASRGPGTGSNEQYF.

The chain couples TRBV18 to TRBJ1-3, with a tentative D call TRBD1 (6 bases). There are 16 residues in the CDR3. Trimming removed 3 bases from V and 4 bases from J, with 16 bases in between. The germline CDR1 and CDR2 sequences are KGHSH and LQKENI. CDR3 loop: CASSPNPGGAGNTIYF. The CDR3, as DNA: TGTGCCAGCTCACCTAATCCGGGGGGGGCCGGAAACACCATATATTTT.

The CDR3 reads CASSSNRYRAFF. DNA for the CDR3: TGTGCCAGCAGTTCTAACAGATACCGAGCTTTCTTT. The rearrangement uses TRBV28 and TRBJ1-1, with D uncertain. V gave up 4 bases and J gave up 10 bases, with 13 bases separating them. There are 12 residues in the CDR3. Germline V lookup: CDR1 MDHEN, CDR2 SYDVKM.

The chain is built from TRBV7-3 and TRBJ1-3; a possible D gene is TRBD1 (5 bases). The CDR3 has 11 amino acids. CDR1 is SGHTA, CDR2 FQGTGA, per germline. This CDR3 is CSQGHGNTIYF. CDR3 in DNA: TGTTCCCAGGGCCATGGAAACACCATATATTTT.

V and J are TRBV7-9 and TRBJ2-5, with a weak D call TRBD2 (6 bases). V was trimmed by 5 bases and J by 4 bases, leaving 17 bases between them. CDR3 size: 15 residues. Germline V gives CDR1 SEHNR, CDR2 FQNEAQ (reference sequence). CDR3 nucleotides: TGTGCCAGCAGCGCTCGGGTGTTGGGGGGAGAGACCCAGTACTTC. Protein sequence: CASSARVLGGETQYF.

The chain combines TRBV28 with TRBJ2-7; 8 bases line up with TRBD2. Per germline, CDR1 MDHEN and CDR2 SYDVKM. The CDR3 consists of 15 residues. J lost 6 bases, V lost 6 bases, and 13 bases had no gene match. The CDR3 bases are TGTGCCAGCAGCCCCCGTGGTAGCGGGACTCTCGAGCAGTACTTC. Translated, it gives CASSPRGSGTLEQYF.

The genes are TRBV27 and TRBJ2-3, with D possibly matching TRBD2 (6 bases). V lost 5 bases, J lost 4 bases, and 16 bases lay in between. This CDR3 region has 15 residues. CDR1 and CDR2 (germline): MNHEY, SMNVEV (reference sequence). The CDR3 region has the DNA TGTGCCAGCAGTCAGGAGGGGAGCCTCCCAGATACGCAGTATTTT. Residues: CASSQEGSLPDTQYF.

The V gene is TRBV7-2, the J gene TRBJ1-5, with D tentatively TRBD1 (5 bases). This CDR3 has 15 amino acids. CDR1 SGHTA and CDR2 FQGNSA come from the germline V gene. V dropped 3 bases and J dropped 8 bases, with 17 bases sitting between them. Here the CDR3 DNA reads TGTGCCAGCAGCTTGGCAGGGATGCCCGGAGAGCCCCAGCATTTT. This encodes CASSLAGMPGEPQHF.

The V gene is TRBV11-1, the J gene TRBJ2-7; 8 bases match TRBD2. This CDR3 region has 16 residues. Unmatched junction bases numbered 11, after V lost 4 bases and J lost 3 bases. CDR1 is SGHAT, CDR2 FQDESV, per germline (reference sequence). In DNA form, the CDR3 reads TGTGCCAGCAGCTCCAATAGCGGGAACCGGTTCTACGAGCAGTACTTC. Translation gives CASSSNSGNRFYEQYF. Drawing the rest from reference TRBV11-1 and TRBJ2-7, the complete variable domain is EAEVAQSPRYKITEKSQAVAFWCDPISGHATLYWYRQILGQGPELLVQFQDESVVDDSQLPKDRFSAERLKGVDSTLKIQPAELGDSAMYLCASSSNSGNRFYEQYFGPGTRLTVT.

In its sample, this clone was seen once. The gene calls are TRBV11-2 and TRBJ2-1; 9 bases are a match to TRBD2. Germline V gene data show CDR1 as SGHAT and CDR2 as FQNNGV. After removal of 2 bases from V and 8 bases from J, the junction contained 10 bases not matched to a gene. The CDR3 is made up of 16 amino acids. The CDR3 coding sequence is TGTGCCAGCAGCTTACTCGGCGGGAGGGGATTTGATGAGCAGTTCTTC. Translation: CASSLLGGRGFDEQFF.

The chain carries TRBV5-6 and TRBJ2-1, with 10 bases matching TRBD1. The J segment lost 5 bases and the V segment lost 0 bases, leaving 5 bases of the junction unmatched. The CDR3 loop spans 16 amino acids. Germline-derived CDR1 and CDR2 are SGHDT and YYEEEE. CDR3 DNA: TGTGCCAGCAGCTTGGAAGACAGGGGGCCGCACAATGAGCAGTTCTTC. This gives the protein CASSLEDRGPHNEQFF. The complete variable domain, with remaining parts taken from reference TRBV5-6 and TRBJ2-1, reads DAGVTQSPTHLIKTRGQQVTLRCSPKSGHDTVSWYQQALGQGPQFIFQYYEEEERQRGNFPDRFSGHQFPNYSSELNVNALLLGDSALYLCASSLEDRGPHNEQFFGPGTRLTVL.

The chain combines TRBV5-6 with TRBJ2-1; maybe TRBD2 (6 bases). This CDR3 comprises 16 residues. CDR1 is SGHDT, CDR2 YYEEEE, per germline. The V and J ends lost 0 bases and 5 bases respectively, with 15 bases between them. CDR3 region: CASSLEHGRIHNEQFF. CDR3 coding DNA: TGTGCCAGCAGCTTGGAACACGGGAGAATTCACAATGAGCAGTTCTTC.

In its sample, this clone was seen once. The chain joins TRBV6-1 to TRBJ1-5; the match to TRBD1 covers 7 bases. The J segment lost 1 base and the V segment lost 7 bases, leaving 4 bases of the junction unmatched. This CDR3 is 14 amino acids long. Germline values: CDR1 MNHNS, CDR2 SASEGT. The CDR3 reads CASNAQGSNQPQHF. CDR3 DNA: TGTGCCAGCAACGCACAGGGGAGCAATCAGCCCCAGCATTTT.

This clone occurred once. The chain links TRBV5-6 to TRBJ2-3; 10 bases are shared with TRBD2. J lost 8 bases, V lost 4 bases, and 7 bases had no gene match. Looked up from germline, CDR1 is SGHDT and CDR2 is YYEEEE. The CDR3 has 14 residues. CDR3 amino acids: CASSPGLALGTQYF. CDR3 sequence (DNA): TGTGCCAGCAGCCCGGGACTAGCGTTAGGTACGCAGTATTTT.

The CDR3 nucleotides are TGTGCCAGCACCCCTCTGGCAGGGCTCCAAGAGACCCAGTACTTC. Translating it yields CASTPLAGLQETQYF. The genes are TRBV6-1 and TRBJ2-5, with D possibly matching TRBD1 (5 bases). V was cut by 7 bases and J by 1 base, with 16 bases left in between. This CDR3 contains 15 residues. Per the germline V gene, CDR1 is MNHNS and CDR2 is SASEGT.

This sequence joins TRBV28 and TRBJ2-3, with TRBD2 matching 14 bases. The CDR3 loop spans 17 amino acids. CDR1 is MDHEN and CDR2 is SYDVKM in the germline V gene. V gave up 7 bases and J gave up 5 bases; unmatched junction bases: 11. The CDR3 region has the DNA TGTGCCAGCACCTCAAGAGGGACTAGCGGGAGAATAGATACGCAGTATTTT. This encodes CASTSRGTSGRIDTQYF. The full variable domain, with the rest looked up from reference TRBV28 and TRBJ2-3, is DVKVTQSSRYLVKRTGEKVFLECVQDMDHENMFWYRQDPGLGLRLIYFSYDVKMKEKGDIPEGYSVSREKKERFSLILESASTNQTSMYLCASTSRGTSGRIDTQYFGPGTRLTVL.

V and J are TRBV28 and TRBJ2-7; TRBD2 matches 9 bases. The germline V gene has CDR1 MDHEN and CDR2 SYDVKM. This CDR3 contains 17 residues. The J segment lost 3 bases and the V segment lost 5 bases, leaving 14 bases of the junction unmatched. CDR3 in amino acids: CASSPRGSGRIRYEQYF. For the CDR3, the DNA is TGTGCCAGCAGTCCCCGGGGTAGCGGGAGAATTCGCTACGAGCAGTACTTC. The variable domain in full, completed from reference TRBV28 and TRBJ2-7, reads DVKVTQSSRYLVKRTGEKVFLECVQDMDHENMFWYRQDPGLGLRLIYFSYDVKMKEKGDIPEGYSVSREKKERFSLILESASTNQTSMYLCASSPRGSGRIRYEQYFGPGTRLTVT.

J is TRBJ2-3 and V is TRBV4-3; 8 bases agree with TRBD2. Germline CDR1 and CDR2: LGHNA and YSLEER. The CDR3 totals 15 residues. With 1 base clipped from V and 3 bases from J, the junction kept 3 bases outside the gene matches. CDR3 sequence reads: CASSQVASGTDTQYF. The CDR3 bases are TGCGCCAGCAGCCAAGTGGCTAGCGGGACAGATACGCAGTATTTT.

This chain uses TRBV29-1 with TRBJ2-3; 12 bases fit TRBD2. Germline CDR1 is SQVTM and CDR2 is ANQGSEA. The CDR3 extends over 12 amino acids. With 6 bases clipped from V and 8 bases from J, the junction kept 3 bases outside the gene matches. DNA of the CDR3: TGCAGCGTGACTAGCGGGAGTCGTACGCAGTATTTT. Its protein product is CSVTSGSRTQYF.

This clone has only a few counts. V and J are TRBV10-3 and TRBJ2-5, with TRBD2 matching 10 bases. This CDR3 comprises 13 residues. Germline CDR1 ENHRY, CDR2 SYGVKD. Trimming removed 9 bases from V and 2 bases from J; junction bases left unmatched: 3. The CDR3 spells CAIGTSVQETQYF. The CDR3 coding sequence is TGTGCCATAGGGACTAGCGTGCAAGAGACCCAGTACTTC.

The chain has TRBV7-2 and TRBJ2-3; TRBD2 might be the D (6 bases). CDR1 is SGHTA, CDR2 FQGNSA, per germline. The CDR3 has 15 residues. Trimming left V 1 base short and J 7 bases short, with 15 bases between. DNA for the CDR3: TGTGCCAGCAGCTTAGAATCTGGAGGGGTCTATACGCAGTATTTT. The encoded protein is CASSLESGGVYTQYF.

The rearrangement joins TRBV19 to TRBJ1-4, with D possibly matching TRBD1 (5 bases). The CDR3 is 14 amino acids. V lost 4 bases to trimming and J lost 0 bases, with 6 bases between them. CDR1 LNHDA and CDR2 SQIVND come from the germline V gene (reference sequence). The CDR3 sequence is CASSRGTTNEKLFF. In DNA, the CDR3 is TGTGCCAGTAGTAGGGGCACAACTAATGAAAAACTGTTTTTT.